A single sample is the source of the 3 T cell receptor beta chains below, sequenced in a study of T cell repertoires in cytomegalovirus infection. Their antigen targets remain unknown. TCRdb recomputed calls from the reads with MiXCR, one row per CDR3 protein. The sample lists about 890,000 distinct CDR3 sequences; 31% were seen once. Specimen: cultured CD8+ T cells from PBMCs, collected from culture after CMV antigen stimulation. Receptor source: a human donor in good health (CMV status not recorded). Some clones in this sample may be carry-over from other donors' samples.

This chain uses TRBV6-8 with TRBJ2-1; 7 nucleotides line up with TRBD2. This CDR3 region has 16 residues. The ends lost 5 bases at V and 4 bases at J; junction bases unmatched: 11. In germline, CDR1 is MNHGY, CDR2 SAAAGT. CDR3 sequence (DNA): TGTGCCAGCAGTCCTACCTTCGGGGGGAAATACAATGAGCAGTTCTTC. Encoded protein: CASSPTFGGKYNEQFF.

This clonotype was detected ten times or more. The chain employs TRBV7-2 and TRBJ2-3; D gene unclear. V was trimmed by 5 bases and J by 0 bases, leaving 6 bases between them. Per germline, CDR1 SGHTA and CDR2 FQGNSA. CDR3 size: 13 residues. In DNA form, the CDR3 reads TGTGCCAGCAGCCCGGATAGCACAGATACGCAGTATTTT. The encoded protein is CASSPDSTDTQYF.

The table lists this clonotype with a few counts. The CDR3 sequence is CASSRRVRNTEAFF. CDR3 bases: TGTGCCAGCAGCCGCCGGGTCCGAAACACTGAAGCTTTCTTT. This chain uses TRBV27 with TRBJ1-1; D remains unclear. The CDR3 has 14 residues. Between the trimmed V and J ends, which lost 6 bases and 2 bases, there was a span of 13 bases. CDR1 is MNHEY, CDR2 SMNVEV, per germline (reference sequence).